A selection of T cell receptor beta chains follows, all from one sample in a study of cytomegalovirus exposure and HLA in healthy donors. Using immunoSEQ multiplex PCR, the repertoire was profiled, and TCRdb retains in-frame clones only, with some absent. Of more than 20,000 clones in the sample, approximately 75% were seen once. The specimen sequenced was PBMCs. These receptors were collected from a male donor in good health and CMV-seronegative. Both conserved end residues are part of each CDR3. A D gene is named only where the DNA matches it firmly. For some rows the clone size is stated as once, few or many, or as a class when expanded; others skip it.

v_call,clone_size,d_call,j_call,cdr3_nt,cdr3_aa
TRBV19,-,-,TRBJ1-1,TGTGCCAGTAGTCTGGGACTCCGTGGTGAAGCTTTCTTT,CASSLGLRGEAFF
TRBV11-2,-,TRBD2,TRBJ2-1,TGTGCCAGCGGCCAGACTAGCGGGCTCTTCAATGAGCAGTTCTTC,CASGQTSGLFNEQFF
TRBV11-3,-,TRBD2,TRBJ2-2,TGTGCCAGCAGTCCAGCGGGAGTTGGTCTCACCGGGGAGCTGTTTTTT,CASSPAGVGLTGELFF
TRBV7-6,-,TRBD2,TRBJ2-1,TGTGCCAGCAGCCTCCGTCCTAGCGGGATGGGCAATGAGCAGTTCTTC,CASSLRPSGMGNEQFF
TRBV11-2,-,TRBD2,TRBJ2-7,TGTGCCAGCAGCTTAACTAGCGGGGAGTCCTACGAGCAGTACTTC,CASSLTSGESYEQYF
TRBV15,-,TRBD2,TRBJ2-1,TGTGCCACCAGCGGGCAAGCGGGAAACAATGAGCAGTTCTTC,CATSGQAGNNEQFF
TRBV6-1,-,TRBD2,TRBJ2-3,TGTGCCAGCAGTGAGGGACTAGCGGGGAAAGATACGCAGTATTTT,CASSEGLAGKDTQYF
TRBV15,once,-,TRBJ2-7,TGTGCCCCCCGGTGGGGGGGCCCTAGCTACGAGCAGTACTTC,CAPRWGGPSYEQYF
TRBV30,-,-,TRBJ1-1,TGTGCCTGGAGTCCGACAGGGAACACTGAAGCTTTCTTT,CAWSPTGNTEAFF
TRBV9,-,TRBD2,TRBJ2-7,TGTGCCAGCAGCGTAGGTAGCGGGGGGCACTACGAGCAGTACTTC,CASSVGSGGHYEQYF
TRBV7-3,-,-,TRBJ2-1,TGTGCCAGCAGCTCTCCGACTACCTCGGGTGGTGAGCAGTTCTTC,CASSSPTTSGGEQFF
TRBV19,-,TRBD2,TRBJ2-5,TGTGCCAGTAGCCCTAGGCGGGGGGTGACGAACCAAGAGACCCAGTACTTC,CASSPRRGVTNQETQYF
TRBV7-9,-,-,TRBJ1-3,TGTGCCAGCAGCTGGTCCGGGACAACTGGAAACACCATATATTTT,CASSWSGTTGNTIYF
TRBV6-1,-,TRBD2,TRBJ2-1,TGTGCCAGCAGTGACAGGCTAGCGGGAGGGCCTGCCTACAATGAGCAGTTCTTC,CASSDRLAGGPAYNEQFF
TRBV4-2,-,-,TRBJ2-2,TGTGCCAGCAGCCAAGCGGAGAACACCGGGGAGCTGTTTTTT,CASSQAENTGELFF
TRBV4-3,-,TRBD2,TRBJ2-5,TGCGCCAGCAGCCAAATCTGGCGCGGGGGAGTTTGGGAGACCCAGTACTTC,CASSQIWRGGVWETQYF
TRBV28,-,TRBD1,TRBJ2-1,TGTGCCAGCAGTTCCCGGGACAGGGATATCGGTGAGCAGTTCTTC,CASSSRDRDIGEQFF
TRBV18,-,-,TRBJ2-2,TGTGCCAGCTCACACCCCTTGGAGCTCACCGGGGAGCTGTTTTTT,CASSHPLELTGELFF
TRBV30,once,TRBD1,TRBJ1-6,TGTGCCTGGAGTGTCCGCAGGGGGCCTAGTTCACCCCTCCACTTT,CAWSVRRGPSSPLHF
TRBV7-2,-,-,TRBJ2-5,TGTGCCAGCAGCCCACCTTACACCAGAGAGACCCAGTACTTC,CASSPPYTRETQYF
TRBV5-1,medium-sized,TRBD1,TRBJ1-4,TGCGCCAGCAGCTTGGAATACACTGGGCAGGGGGGAGACGGGACTAATGAAAAACTGTTTTTT,CASSLEYTGQGGDGTNEKLFF
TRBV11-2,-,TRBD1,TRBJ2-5,TGTGCCAGCAGCTTAGATTGGGAGAGAGACAGGGGCCAAGAGACCCAGTACTTC,CASSLDWERDRGQETQYF
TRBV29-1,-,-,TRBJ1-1,TGCAGCGTTAAGGGTAGCGGCACTGAAGCTTTCTTT,CSVKGSGTEAFF
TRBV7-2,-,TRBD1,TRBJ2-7,TGTGCCAGCAGTCCTAATCTAGCGGGGACAGGGGGTTACGAGCAGTACTTC,CASSPNLAGTGGYEQYF
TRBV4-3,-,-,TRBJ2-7,TGCGCCAGCAGCCAAGGTACCGGGACTGATGCCTACGAGCAGTACTTC,CASSQGTGTDAYEQYF
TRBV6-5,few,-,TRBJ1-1,TGTGCCAGCAGTTCCCACTTGAACACTGAAGCTTTCTTT,CASSSHLNTEAFF
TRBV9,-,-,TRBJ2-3,TGTGCCAGCAGCGTAGTGACGGGTACCTTCACAGATACGCAGTATTTT,CASSVVTGTFTDTQYF
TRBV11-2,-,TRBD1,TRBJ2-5,TGTGCCAGCAGCTTAGTTACAGGGGGCAGCCCGGGGATACAAGAGACCCAGTACTTC,CASSLVTGGSPGIQETQYF
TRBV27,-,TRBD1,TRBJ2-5,TGTGCCAGCGCGTCCGGGACAGGGAGGAGAGAGACCCAGTACTTC,CASASGTGRRETQYF
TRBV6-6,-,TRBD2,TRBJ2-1,TGTGCCAGCAGCCCCGCTATCCAGCGGGGGTTGTTCTTC,CASSPAIQRGLFF
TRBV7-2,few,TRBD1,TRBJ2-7,TGTGCCAGCAGCTCCTGGGACAGCGCCTACGAGCAGTACTTC,CASSSWDSAYEQYF
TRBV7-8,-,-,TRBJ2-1,TGTGCCAGCAGCTTAGTGAGGGTGGTTGGCTCCTACAATGAGCAGTTCTTC,CASSLVRVVGSYNEQFF
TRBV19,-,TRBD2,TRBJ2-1,TGTGCCAGTAGTATTGAAAGCGGGAGGCACCTCGGGAATGAGCAGTTCTTC,CASSIESGRHLGNEQFF
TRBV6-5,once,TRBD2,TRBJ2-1,TGTGCCAGCAACCAACTAGCGGGAGAACCTGAGCAGTTCTTC,CASNQLAGEPEQFF
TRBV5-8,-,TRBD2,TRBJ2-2,TGTGCCAGCAGCTTGGATGGGACTAGCTTTGTCGGGGAGCTGTTTTTT,CASSLDGTSFVGELFF
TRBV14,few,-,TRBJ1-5,TGTGCCAGCAGCCAATACGGGGATCAGCCCCAGCATTTT,CASSQYGDQPQHF
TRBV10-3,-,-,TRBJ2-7,TGTGCCACCGGCAGGGGCGAGGGGGCGGGGTGGGGTTACGAGCAGTACTTC,CATGRGEGAGWGYEQYF
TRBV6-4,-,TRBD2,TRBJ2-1,TGTGCCAGCAGTGACAGGACTAGCGGTTCCAATGAGCAGTTCTTC,CASSDRTSGSNEQFF
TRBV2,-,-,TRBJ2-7,TGTGCCAGCGGCAGGGACACCCGTCTGGATGAGCAGTACTTC,CASGRDTRLDEQYF
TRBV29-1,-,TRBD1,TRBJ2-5,TGCAGCTCCCAGGACAGGGGGTCAGGGACCCAGTACTTC,CSSQDRGSGTQYF
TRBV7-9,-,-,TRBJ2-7,TGTGCCAGCAGCCCCCTATCCCTATCCTACGAGCAGTACTTC,CASSPLSLSYEQYF
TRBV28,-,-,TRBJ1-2,TGTGCCAGCAGTTTCCGAGGCTTTACTAACTATGGCTACACCTTC,CASSFRGFTNYGYTF